This T cell receptor (beta chain) was sequenced for a study of blood T cells in healthy people across ages (dated by TCRdb to about 2015). The study in broad terms: In model experiments, template switching captured about one uniquely barcoded TCR beta cDNA molecule for every two T cells. Age-related changes in TCR beta repertoire diversity were measured in the study by deep sequencing normalized with unique cDNA molecular identifiers. The donors were divided into four age groups: young (average approximately 17 years), middle-aged (around 41), aged (approximately 62) and long-lived (more than 75). Using the same blood draw, the study looked at two additional independent replicas of 1 million unique cDNA reads for two donors, one aged 18 to 30 and the other aged 80 or older. To avoid experimental bias, donors of different ages were randomly spread across the sequencing lanes.

This clonotype was found a few times. Its antigen specificity is not known. No much larger clonotype is one base removed from it; base qualities were not supplied. Donors were 30 to 45 systemically healthy Caucasian individuals from Russia aged about 6 to 100 years. Each donor gave 9 to 10 milliliters of peripheral blood, collected into EDTA-treated Vacutainer tubes. Ficoll-Paque density-gradient centrifugation was used to isolate PBMCs, with at least 6 million obtained per sample. Total RNA, at least 5 micrograms per sample, was extracted from PBMCs with Trizol reagent. For every donor, an aliquot of PBMCs went through flow cytometry to measure the percentages of naive CD45RAhigh/CD27high T cells. V sheds 2 bases and J sheds 8 bases, leaving 15 bases between their ends. The CDR3 measures 15 amino acids from cysteine to phenylalanine. Only the CDR3 portion is preserved as DNA: 45 bases, with reading frame beginning at the first base. CDR1 is given as MGHDK and CDR2 as SYGVNS, both from the germline V gene.

Libraries were prepared through 5' RACE. The second PCR ran for roughly 7 to 11 cycles and used a J-beta primer mix along with a sample-barcoded 5' primer. A template-switch 5' adaptor carrying 12 random nucleotides introduced a unique molecular identifier onto each TCR beta cDNA molecule. At least 3 million CDR3-containing paired-end reads were obtained from each sample. First-strand cDNA synthesis was performed from all RNA using the Mint cDNA synthesis kit, with priming by a TRBC-specific oligonucleotide. Following uracil-DNA glycosylase treatment, all cDNA underwent a first 18-cycle PCR with the universal primers M1SS and BC2_uni_R. Per the authors' processing: Normalization of each sample was performed by random selection of 1 million high-quality reads, each carrying a distinct molecular identifier. Reads sharing molecular identifiers were discarded rather than binned into consensus sequences. MiTCR, with a Q25 quality threshold and the strictest error-elimination algorithm, was used for CDR3 identification, clonotype clustering and error correction. A nonparametric unseen species model using Euler transformation provided a lower-bound estimate of total TCR beta diversity. TCRdb reworked the public reads: Q25 trimming with fastp, MiXCR clone assembly, productive beta chains retained. Here each entry gathers all rows of one CDR3 protein and keeps the most common genes and DNA. The V and J calls and clone size come from TCRdb's table, not from the authors' own analysis. This sample has approximately 2,000,000 distinct CDR3 sequences in its table, and more than 35% of those were observed once. The top ten constitute under 30% of the sample.

On the study overall, not on this receptor specifically: Observed TCR beta diversity per million T cells fell roughly linearly with age, and a significant reduction was already apparent by age about 36. Since profiling was done on bulk unsorted PBMCs, naive and antigen-experienced compartments could not be conclusively compared. Compared with the aged group, the long-lived group had more naive CD4+ T cells, fewer expanded clones and increased TCR diversity, a pattern suggesting age selection. Observed TCR beta diversity correlated strongly with the percentage of naive T cells measured by flow cytometry. Total diversity estimates from one million sequenced T cells were considered lower bounds and underestimates. Because the CMV infection status of the donors was unknown, age-related changes in expanded clonotypes may potentially have been confounded.

The rearrangement joined TRBV25-1 to TRBJ1-4, and TRBD1 may be the D gene, going by 5 matching bases. The TCR was taken from a human donor in good health. The specimen sequenced was blood. The CDR3: CASSEGSGREEKLFF. The nucleotide sequence is TGTGCCAGCAGTGAAGGTTCAGGGAGGGAAGAAAAACTGTTTTTT.